This T cell receptor (beta chain) was obtained from a study of CD8 T cells in Susac syndrome. Points on this clonotype: The antigen is not known.

The RNA input was 0.5 to 1 ug, and it was reverse transcribed with random hexamers. TCRdb fed the immunoSEQ multiplex PCR reads into MiXCR, producing one record per CDR3 protein. The repertoire has about 210,000 distinct CDR3 sequences, 95% of them found once; the top ten carry around 0.099%. The CDR3 loop spans 14 amino acids. The V gene lost 5 bases and the J gene lost 6 bases, with 16 bases spanning the gap. Sequencing targeted TCR beta in T cells from blood (CD8+ and CD4+). The multiple sclerosis controls, all treatment-naive patients, had relapsing-remitting disease that was stable or active. TEMRA cells were enriched by FACS, and CD4+ and CD8+ T cells were negatively isolated. Findings and limits, study-wide: As acknowledged by the study, its TCR sequencing and HLA analysis included a relatively small number of individuals.

The chain combines TRBV12-3 or TRBV12-4 with TRBJ1-1; perhaps TRBD1 as D (5 bases). The TCR comes from a human donor with multiple sclerosis. Sample: CD4+ T cells from PBMCs. The CDR3 nucleotides read TGTGCCAGCAGTGAGGGACGGACAAGAGCTGAAGCTTTCTTT. It encodes CASSEGRTRAEAFF.